This TCR beta chain was captured by sequencing in a study of blood T cell repertoires in COVID-19. Study details: Sites in the United States, Italy and Spain provided acute and convalescent COVID-19 samples. In each case, the material was cDNA or gDNA derived from T cells, B-cell-depleted T cells, or PBMCs.

Under the authors' procedure: Using reference gene primer amplification, nucleated cell counts were estimated. Only in-frame clones appear in the TCRdb table, and some are missing; sequencing was by immunoSEQ multiplex PCR. The V and J calls and clone size were taken over from that table, and D and trimming were inferred from the DNA. The sample includes about 150,000 clones, 75% to 90% of them seen just once. J gave up 3 bases and V 6 bases, and 10 bases lay outside the gene matches. CDR3 length equals 15 residues. Germline CDR1 reads MNHEY; CDR2 reads SVGAGI. Sequencing was performed on peripheral blood. The chain joins TRBV6-5 to TRBJ2-5; 7 positions agree with TRBD1. This receptor was identified in an older woman with acute or convalescent COVID-19. The CDR3 reads CASRDPWDSKETQYF. The CDR3 nucleotides read TGTGCCAGCAGGGACCCCTGGGACAGTAAAGAGACCCAGTACTTC.